This T cell receptor (beta chain) was recorded in a study of blood T cell repertoires in COVID-19. Looking at the study overall: Collection of acute and convalescent COVID-19 samples took place in the United States, Italy and Spain. PBMCs, B-cell-depleted T cells, or T cells were the source of the cDNA or gDNA that made up the material.

In the study's own analysis: For nucleated cells, counts were estimated from reference gene primer amplification. TCRdb keeps only in-frame clones here, not all; method: immunoSEQ multiplex PCR. V and J calls and clone size are as listed in that table; D and trimming were resolved from the DNA. The sample lists over 85,000 clones, over 65% seen once, with roughly 4.1% in the top ten. This clone was recorded only once. Germline values: CDR1 SGHTA, CDR2 FQGTGA. This CDR3 contains 16 residues. The V gene end was trimmed by 5 bases and the J gene end by 5 bases; junction bases not matched to a gene: 12. The sequence was collected from a human donor in a cohort sampled during active COVID-19. V gene TRBV7-3 combines with J gene TRBJ2-1; 7 bases are shared with TRBD2. The sample comprised peripheral blood. The CDR3 sequence is CASSPKGGTSNNEQFF. The CDR3 nucleotides are TGTGCCAGCAGCCCAAAGGGAGGGACGTCCAACAATGAGCAGTTCTTC.